This is a list of T cell receptor beta chains from one sample in a study of cytomegalovirus exposure and HLA in healthy donors. The data were produced by immunoSEQ multiplex PCR, yet TCRdb's version contains in-frame clones alone and is incomplete. The sample has around 140,000 clones; about 77% are singletons. The sequencing input was PBMCs. The source is a female donor in good health and CMV-seronegative. Both conserved end residues are part of each CDR3. The D gene is left open where the match is weak. Clone size is given for some rows only: seen once, a few or many times, or a class if the clone is expanded.

>TRBD2|TRBV5-1|NA|TRBJ2-7
CASRSYSGGTPSYEQYF
TGCGCCAGCAGATCATATAGCGGGGGTACACCTTCCTACGAGCAGTACTTC
>NA|TRBV11-3|NA|TRBJ2-1
CASSFSGSYNEQFF
TGTGCCAGCAGCTTTAGCGGCTCCTACAATGAGCAGTTCTTC
>NA|TRBV5-1|NA|TRBJ1-1
CASSLVRGGTEAFF
TGCGCCAGCAGCTTGGTTAGAGGGGGCACTGAAGCTTTCTTT
>NA|TRBV29-1|NA|TRBJ1-1
CSVEREGTEAFF
TGCAGCGTTGAGAGGGAGGGGACTGAAGCTTTCTTT
>TRBD1|TRBV9|NA|TRBJ1-5
CASSIQGDDQPQHF
TGTGCCAGCAGCATACAGGGGGACGATCAGCCCCAGCATTTT
>TRBD1|TRBV5-6|NA|TRBJ2-7
CASSPVGQGAGEQYF
TGTGCCAGCAGCCCCGTTGGACAGGGGGCTGGGGAGCAGTACTTC
>TRBD1|TRBV6-5|few|TRBJ1-4
CASSYSGTGDEKLFF
TGTGCCAGCAGTTATTCCGGGACAGGGGACGAAAAACTGTTTTTT
>NA|TRBV5-8|NA|TRBJ2-1
CASSNPQWSEQFF
TGTGCCAGCAGTAACCCGCAGTGGAGTGAGCAGTTCTTC
>TRBD1|TRBV18|few|TRBJ1-5
CASSPGQGSSNQPQHF
TGTGCCAGCTCACCTGGACAGGGTTCGAGCAATCAGCCCCAGCATTTT
>NA|TRBV29-1|once|TRBJ2-7
CSVEGRDEQYF
TGCAGCGTTGAGGGCAGGGACGAGCAGTACTTC
>NA|TRBV19|NA|TRBJ1-3
CASSNEEGNTIYF
TGTGCCAGTAGTAACGAGGAGGGAAACACCATATATTTT
>NA|TRBV14|NA|TRBJ1-2
CASSQQRTYGYTF
TGTGCCAGCAGCCAACAGCGAACTTATGGCTACACCTTC
>NA|TRBV29-1|NA|TRBJ2-7
CSAIIDKSSYEQYF
TGCAGCGCCATAATAGATAAGAGCTCCTACGAGCAGTACTTC
>TRBD2|TRBV5-1|NA|TRBJ2-3
CASSLFERGNTDTQYF
TGCGCCAGCAGCTTGTTTGAGCGGGGGAACACAGATACGCAGTATTTT
>NA|TRBV6-1|once|TRBJ1-1
CASSEAPRGDTEAFF
TGTGCCAGCAGTGAAGCGCCTCGGGGTGATACTGAAGCTTTCTTT
>NA|TRBV7-9|NA|TRBJ1-4
CASSFGTGLTNEKLFF
TGTGCCAGCAGCTTTGGAACAGGGTTGACTAATGAAAAACTGTTTTTT
>TRBD1|TRBV6-1|few|TRBJ1-5
CASRMTGEGQPQHF
TGTGCCAGCAGAATGACAGGGGAGGGACAGCCCCAGCATTTT